This T cell receptor beta chain emerged from a study of Tregs in tolerant kidney transplant recipients. Generated by immunoSEQ multiplex PCR, the TCRdb table keeps only in-frame clones and is missing some. The sample yields 50,000 to 80,000 clones, less than 98% seen once. Per germline, CDR1 SGHKS and CDR2 YYEKEE (reference sequence). V was trimmed by 0 bases and J by 2 bases, leaving 9 bases between them. This CDR3 contains 14 residues. The TCR originated in a human donor who received a combined kidney and bone marrow transplant. The sequencing used Tregs from blood, collected before the transplant. The chain couples TRBV5-5 to TRBJ2-7; D is uncertain. The CDR3 DNA follows: TGTGCCAGCAGCTTGGTCGGGTTCCCCTACGAGCAGTACTTC. Translation: CASSLVGFPYEQYF.